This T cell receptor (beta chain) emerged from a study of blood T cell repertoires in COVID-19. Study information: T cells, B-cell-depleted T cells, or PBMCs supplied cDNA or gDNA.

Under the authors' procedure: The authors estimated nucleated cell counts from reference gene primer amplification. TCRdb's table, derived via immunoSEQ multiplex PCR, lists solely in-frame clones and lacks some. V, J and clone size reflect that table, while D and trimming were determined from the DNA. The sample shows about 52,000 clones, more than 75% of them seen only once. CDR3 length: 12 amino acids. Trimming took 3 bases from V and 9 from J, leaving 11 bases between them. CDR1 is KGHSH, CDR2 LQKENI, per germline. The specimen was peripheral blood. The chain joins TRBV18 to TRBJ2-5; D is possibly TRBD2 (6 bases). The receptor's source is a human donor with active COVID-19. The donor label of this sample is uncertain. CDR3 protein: CASSPAWEAQYF. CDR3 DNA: TGTGCCAGCTCACCCGCGTGGGAGGCCCAGTACTTC.